This TCR beta chain was obtained from a study of blood T cell repertoires in COVID-19 (dated by TCRdb to about 2020). With regard to the full study: Samples from collaborators originated in the United States, Italy and Spain and spanned both the acute and convalescent phases of COVID-19. The repertoires were released in a freely available public database meant as a resource for research on the immune response to SARS-CoV-2. The samples were drawn from two sources: the first 160 participants of the ongoing ImmuneRACE study, and about 1,300 subjects contributed by 6 global collaborators. The sample metadata nearly always contained a de-identified subject ID, COVID-19 status, age in years and sex. Subjects who had been exposed to COVID-19, were actively infected with it, or had recovered from it provided the deeply sampled blood TCRbeta repertoires that made up the dataset. The prospective study material was composed of cDNA or gDNA derived from T cells, B-cell-depleted T cells, or PBMCs. Where HLA class I and class II types were available, the types were taken from metadata supplied by the sample provider, not from assay-based typing.

Overall study outcomes, separate from this receptor: The amount of clinical and demographic metadata varied by source and participant and was provided uncurated.

TCRbeta CDR3 regions were amplified from genomic DNA by means of the immunoSEQ Assay, a bias-controlled multiplex PCR. For the original study's pipeline: The number of nucleated cells in each sample was estimated by amplification of reference gene primers within the assay. To quantify the absolute abundance of each unique TCRbeta CDR3 rearrangement, sequence reads were collapsed and filtered. Productive Simpson clonality was computed per sample as the square root of Simpson's diversity index over productive rearrangements. Entries here come from immuneACCESS through TCRdb and include only in-frame sequences with V and J called. Some clones fail to appear in such tables; in the studies checked, an unresolved V gene covers under half of the shortfall, and the cause of the remainder is unknown. D and trimming were read from the DNA, whereas the V and J calls and clone size are those reported in that table. Within this sample are tens of thousands of clones, with about 91% of them counted one time only. The ten top clones hold 13% to 15% of the sample.

The collaborating institutions used their own protocols to collect whole blood in K2EDTA tubes. Collaborator samples were shipped for TCRbeta analysis as frozen whole blood, isolated PBMCs, or DNA extracted from either sample type. V and J are truncated by 1 base and 4 bases respectively, leaving an intervening sequence of 10 bases. The cysteine opens and the phenylalanine closes a CDR3 of 14 amino acids. Only the CDR3 portion is preserved as DNA: 42 bases, with reading frame beginning at the first base. For CDR1 and CDR2, the germline V gene (reference sequence) lists LNHDA and SQIVND. As concerns this clone: Its binding antigen is unknown. There are no base qualities to consult, and no much larger clone falls within one base.

The source of this sequence is a woman aged 60-75 years with active COVID-19. The chain couples TRBV19 to TRBJ1-2; TRBD1 is a possible D gene, resting on 5 matching bases. Sequenced: peripheral blood. At the DNA level, the sequence is TGTGCCAGTAGTATAGTTACAGGACCCTATGGCTACACCTTC. This yields the protein CASSIVTGPYGYTF.